This T cell receptor (beta chain) comes out of a study of identical twins (TCRdb year 2016). The study in broad terms: The study deep-sequenced TCR alpha and beta repertoires from monozygotic twins, unrelated adults of various ages and cord blood to test whether fetal clonotypes persist. To rule out contamination, replicate twin experiments were performed at different times with different library preparation protocols.

General findings and caveats noted by the study authors: Invariant T cells such as MAIT and iNKT could partly confound zero-insertion analyses, although diverse VJ usage argued against such confounding for most clonotypes. Because the same donors could not be followed over many years, conclusions were based on cross-sectional statistical analysis. Fewer insertions were carried by abundant cord blood beta clonotypes; a weaker similar trend was observed in young adult naive repertoires, while no such trend was observed in memory repertoires. Compared with coincidental sharing between unrelated individuals, out-of-frame TCR alpha sequences shared between twins showed an excess of sequences with low generation probability. In beta out-of-frame sequences, excess twin sharing was weaker, because having fewer shared sequences lowered the signal-to-noise ratio. Out-of-frame TCR alpha sharing in monozygotic twins was systematically underestimated by recombination models, whereas sharing between unrelated individuals was in agreement with the recombination models.

Its CDR3 holds 15 amino acids, cysteine through phenylalanine. The sequence is cut down to CDR3 DNA, 45 bases in frame from base 1. Per the germline V gene, SGHAT is the CDR1 and FQNNGV is the CDR2. V lost 1 base and J lost 7 bases; the stretch between them is 14 bases long. All donors were healthy Caucasians. Three pairs of female monozygotic twins, all aged roughly 18 to 30 years, made up the twin cohort. CD4+ and CD8+ T cell populations were isolated with positive isolation kits from Invitrogen. This clonotype has a handful of counts. The antigen it recognizes is unknown. The sample holds no much larger clone one base away, and base qualities are not on file. The library was built by means of 5' RACE. The sequencing machine was an Illumina HiSeq 2000. Template switching added a universal primer binding site, and the final cDNA carried a unique molecular identifier that allowed TCR cDNA molecules to be counted accurately. First-strand cDNA for TCR alpha and beta chains was synthesized from specific primers in the conserved constant-segment region. Each cDNA library was double barcoded, with a SMART-Mk sample barcode plus Illumina barcodes, to control for contamination. TruSeq adapter sequences, together with Illumina sample barcodes, were added in two successive PCR steps. Sequencing of the TCR alpha and beta cDNA libraries was done on the Illumina HiSeq platform using custom primers. The paper's processing steps were these. Raw reads were processed with MiGEC to extract unique molecular identifiers, and MiXCR was used to determine CDR3 positions. Recombination models were inferred per individual with the repgenHMM and IGoR tools using an EM algorithm. The analysis of shared clonotypes was done with the tcR package in R, with sharing normalized by the product of cloneset sizes. To study raw recombination without the effects of thymic and clonal selection, out-of-frame nonproductive sequences were analyzed. The public reads were quality trimmed at Q25 with fastp and then assembled into clones with MiXCR by TCRdb, keeping productive beta chains. CDR3 protein duplicates are merged, each entry listing the most common genes and DNA. The V and J calls shown here were made by TCRdb, not taken from the authors' results. This sample gives around 490,000 distinct CDR3 sequences in total; around 22% of them show up just once. The ten biggest clones cover approximately 0.5% of the sample.

These data also featured in a second study, about yellow fever vaccine responses in identical twins. That second publication adds: The T cell response to vaccination in identical twins was reported by the authors to appear partly convergent and partly personalized. The study precisely tracked vaccine-responding T cell clones in identical twins.

The sequenced sample was CD4+ T cells sorted from blood. This TCR was sampled from a woman aged 18 to 35 in good health. The rearrangement joined TRBV11-2 to TRBJ2-1; the D gene cannot be resolved reliably. The CDR3: CASSLGLLLGNEQFF. In nucleotide form, the sequence is TGTGCCAGCAGCTTAGGGCTACTTCTGGGGAATGAGCAGTTCTTC.